The 7 T cell receptor beta chains below come from one sample, sequenced in a study of shared clonotypes between healthy human individuals. Profiled with immunoSEQ multiplex PCR; TCRdb holds only in-frame clones, not every one. The sample consists of approximately 1,500,000 clones, 95% to 99% of them appearing once. The sample comprised naive CD4+ T cells sorted from blood. Subset indicated: CD45RA+ positively selected. These receptors were collected from a man younger than 45 in good health.

The V call is TRBV7-9, the J call TRBJ2-1; TRBD2 aligns across 9 bases. Trimming at V came to 1 base and at J to 3 bases, leaving 10 bases not matched to a gene. The CDR3 has 18 residues. CDR1 is SEHNR, CDR2 FQNEAQ, per germline (reference sequence). The CDR3 here is CASSLVVLAGSLYNEQFF. The CDR3 nucleotides read TGTGCCAGCAGCTTAGTTGTGCTAGCGGGAAGCCTCTACAATGAGCAGTTCTTC.

This clone came up once. V and J are TRBV18 and TRBJ2-2; the match to TRBD1 covers 8 bases. CDR1 is KGHSH, CDR2 LQKENI, per germline. V lost 3 bases and J lost 6; bases outside the gene matches: 12. The CDR3 sequence is 17 residues long. CDR3 region: CASSPLFRGTGPGELFF. Here the CDR3 DNA reads TGTGCCAGCTCACCCCTTTTCCGCGGGACAGGCCCCGGGGAGCTGTTTTTT.

This clone was counted between two and nine times. Other DNA variants within this sample encode the same CDR3. The gene calls are TRBV18 and TRBJ1-1; maybe TRBD1 (5 bases). This CDR3 contains 13 residues. Trimming removed 3 bases from V and 1 base from J, with 6 bases in between. The germline V gene has CDR1 KGHSH and CDR2 LQKENI. The CDR3 DNA reads as TGTGCCAGCTCACCGCAGGGGAACACTGAAGCTTTCTTT. This translates into CASSPQGNTEAFF. Combining the CDR3 with reference TRBV18 and TRBJ1-1 gives the whole variable domain NAGVMQNPRHLVRRRGQEARLRCSPMKGHSHVYWYRQLPEEGLKFMVYLQKENIIDESGMPKERFSAEFPKEGPSILRIQQVVRGDSAAYFCASSPQGNTEAFFGQGTRLTVV.

This clone was observed once. The rearrangement uses TRBV10-1 and TRBJ2-7; the D gene is possibly TRBD2 (5 bases). The germline V gene has CDR1 WNHNN and CDR2 SYGVQD (reference sequence). This CDR3 contains 13 residues. V was clipped by 3 bases and J by 6 bases, with 12 bases between them. CDR3 DNA sequence: TGCGCCAGCAGTGAAGGACTTACCACCGAGCAGTACTTC. It yields the protein CASSEGLTTEQYF.

A note on this clone: Different DNA sequences within this sample yield the same CDR3. This chain joins TRBV9 and TRBJ2-7; D may be TRBD1 or TRBD2 (6 bases each). Trimming stripped 2 bases from V and 3 bases from J, with 12 bases between. The CDR3 length is 14 residues. CDR1 is SGDLS, CDR2 YYNGEE, per germline. The CDR3 sequence: CASSVTGANYEQYF. As DNA, the CDR3 is TGTGCCAGCAGCGTTACGGGGGCGAACTACGAGCAGTACTTC.

V gene TRBV5-4 combines with J gene TRBJ2-1; 9 nucleotides line up with TRBD1. Germline loops: CDR1 SGHNT, CDR2 YYREEE (reference sequence). The CDR3 covers 14 residues. The J segment lost 10 bases and the V segment lost 4 bases, leaving 9 bases of the junction unmatched. Written as DNA, the CDR3 is TGTGCCAGCAGCATGGGACAGGGCGTCGGAGAGCAGTTCTTC. Protein sequence: CASSMGQGVGEQFF.

The rearrangement links TRBV2 to TRBJ1-1; the match to TRBD1 covers 7 bases. The CDR3 covers 14 residues. With 6 bases clipped from V and 4 bases from J, the junction kept 8 bases outside the gene matches. Germline V lookup: CDR1 SNHLY, CDR2 FYNNEI. CDR3 in amino acids: CASSEQGIGTEAFF. CDR3 DNA sequence: TGTGCCAGCAGCGAACAGGGGATCGGCACTGAAGCTTTCTTT. The whole variable domain, filled in from reference TRBV2 and TRBJ1-1, reads EPEVTQTPSHQVTQMGQEVILRCVPISNHLYFYWYRQILGQKVEFLVSFYNNEISEKSEIFDDQFSVERPDGSNFTLKIRSTKLEDSAMYFCASSEQGIGTEAFFGQGTRLTVV.